Presented here are 10 T cell receptor beta chains from one specimen sequenced in a study of T cell responses to AZD1222 COVID-19 vaccine. TCRdb's copy holds only in-frame clones and misses some; the assay was immunoSEQ multiplex PCR. The sample has 150,000 or so clones; roughly nine tenths are singletons. This specimen consisted of peripheral blood, obtained after recovery from COVID-19. These receptors were obtained from an adult who had recovered from COVID-19.

The V call is TRBV6-2 or TRBV6-3, the J call TRBJ1-6, with 8 bases identical to TRBD1. This CDR3 is built from 14 residues. Germline CDR1 MNHEY, CDR2 SVGEGT. With V trimmed by 6 bases and J by 7 bases, 5 bases remained unmatched. The CDR3 sequence: CASSQRQGNSPLHF. In DNA, the CDR3 is TGTGCCAGCAGCCAGAGACAGGGGAATTCACCCCTCCACTTT.

The chain links TRBV19 to TRBJ1-1; D call uncertain. From germline, CDR1 is LNHDA and CDR2 SQIVND (reference sequence). V was shortened by 4 bases and J by 3 bases, with 12 bases between the two germline ends. This CDR3 is 14 amino acids long. CDR3: CASSRRRSDTEAFF. The DNA for the CDR3 is TGTGCCAGTAGTAGGCGCAGGTCAGACACTGAAGCTTTCTTT.

As for this clone: The junction and the germline gene differ at one end; a read error may be behind it. J is TRBJ1-4 and V is TRBV6-5; maybe TRBD1 (5 bases). Germline values: CDR1 MNHEY, CDR2 SVGAGI. This CDR3 spans 11 amino acids. This chain's CDR3 is CVSQGLEKLFF. CDR3 in DNA: TGTGTCAGCCAGGGACTCGAAAAACTGTTTTTT.

This chain uses TRBV7-9 with TRBJ2-7, with 9 bases identical to TRBD1. With V trimmed by 5 bases and J by 9 bases, 11 bases remained unmatched. The germline CDR1 and CDR2 sequences are SEHNR and FQNEAQ (reference sequence). The CDR3 spans 14 residues. The CDR3 here is CASSPPRDRAVQYF. CDR3 bases: TGTGCCAGCAGCCCTCCCCGGGACAGGGCCGTGCAGTACTTC.

Written as DNA, the CDR3 is TGTGCCAGTACCAACCCTCGGGGGGACACAGATACGCAGTATTTT. Translating gives CASTNPRGDTDTQYF. The rearrangement uses TRBV19 and TRBJ2-3, with 7 bases fitting TRBD2. Germline CDR1 reads LNHDA; CDR2 reads SQIVND (reference sequence). Germline trimming cut 7 bases from V and 2 bases from J; bases unmatched to any gene: 9. This CDR3 has 15 amino acids.

The chain joins TRBV5-4 to TRBJ2-7; TRBD1 aligns across 9 bases. Germline V gene lookup returns CDR1 SGHNT and CDR2 YYREEE (reference sequence). The ends lost 3 bases at V and 5 bases at J; junction bases unmatched: 6. The CDR3 is 14 amino acids. CDR3 residues: CASSSPTGGNEQYF. Written as DNA, the CDR3 is TGTGCCAGCAGCTCCCCGACAGGGGGTAACGAGCAGTACTTC.

This chain joins TRBV27 and TRBJ2-1; TRBD2 matches 9 bases. The CDR3 runs 16 residues. The J segment lost 5 bases and the V segment lost 3 bases, leaving 8 bases of the junction unmatched. CDR1 and CDR2 (germline): MNHEY, SMNVEV (reference sequence). The chain's CDR3 is CASSFWSGGSNNEQFF. CDR3 nucleotide sequence: TGTGCCAGCAGTTTTTGGAGCGGGGGGTCCAACAATGAGCAGTTCTTC.

V gene TRBV27 combines with J gene TRBJ1-2, with TRBD1 matching over 8 bases. The CDR3 spans 14 residues. The trim removed 3 bases at V and 4 bases at J, leaving 4 bases unmatched. Per the germline V gene, CDR1 is MNHEY and CDR2 is SMNVEV (reference sequence). This CDR3 reads CASSFDRGGYGYTF. CDR3 nucleotides: TGTGCCAGCAGTTTCGACAGGGGAGGCTATGGCTACACCTTC.

The V call is TRBV19, the J call TRBJ2-1, with D perhaps matching TRBD2 (6 bases). The CDR3 length is 16 residues. V was pared by 3 bases and J by 7 bases, with 19 bases between. Germline CDR1 LNHDA, CDR2 SQIVND (reference sequence). The CDR3 nucleotides read TGTGCCAGTAGTATGAGGAGGGACCGCCGCTTTAATGAGCAGTTCTTC. This translates into CASSMRRDRRFNEQFF.

The V call is TRBV2, the J call TRBJ1-2; a possible D gene is TRBD1 (5 bases). CDR1 and CDR2 (germline): SNHLY, FYNNEI. With 6 bases removed from V and 1 base from J, the gap between germline ends came to 9 bases. The CDR3 is 13 residues long. The CDR3 coding sequence is TGTGCCAGCAGCGCAGGGAGTAACTATGGCTACACCTTC. As protein: CASSAGSNYGYTF.